These 12 T cell receptor beta chains were all obtained from the same sample, sequenced in a study of CD8+CD57+ T cells in acquired aplastic anemia. Genomic DNA acted as the template from which TCR beta VDJ combination and CDR3 sequence profiling were carried out. One entry per CDR3 protein results from TCRdb running MiXCR on the reads. The sample records roughly 150,000 distinct CDR3 sequences, approximately 40% being singletons. Sequencing was performed on sorted CD4+, CD8+, or CD8+CD57+ T cells (not recorded which) from PBMCs. Receptors originate from a human donor in good health.

This clonotype has a handful of counts. V is TRBV3-1 and J is TRBJ2-3; no definite D call. Trimming took off 4 bases at V and 5 bases at J, with 10 bases between the two ends. This CDR3 contains 13 residues. Germline lookup yields CDR1 LGHDT and CDR2 YNNKEL (reference sequence). The CDR3 nucleotides are TGTGCCAGCAGCCTTTCCAAAGAAGATACGCAGTATTTT. It translates to CASSLSKEDTQYF.

This clonotype was found many times. The V call is TRBV7-9, the J call TRBJ2-7; D not resolved. This CDR3 has 13 residues. Germline CDR1 is SEHNR and CDR2 is FQNEAQ (reference sequence). V gave up 0 bases and J gave up 3 bases, with 6 bases separating them. In nucleotides, the CDR3 is TGTGCCAGCAGCTTAGCGGGTGTCTACGAGCAGTACTTC. Translated, it gives CASSLAGVYEQYF.

This rearrangement joins TRBV19 to TRBJ1-1, with a weak D call TRBD1 (6 bases). The CDR3 is 15 residues long. The germline V and J ends were trimmed by 5 bases and 2 bases, with 15 bases remaining between them. Germline V gene data show CDR1 as LNHDA and CDR2 as SQIVND (reference sequence). CDR3 DNA sequence: TGTGCCAGTAGTCCCCAGGGACACCGAAACACTGAAGCTTTCTTT. Translating gives CASSPQGHRNTEAFF.

This clonotype was observed at least ten times. This chain uses TRBV12-3 or TRBV12-4 with TRBJ1-5; D uncertain. The CDR3 has 13 residues. Trimming took off 7 bases at V and 6 bases at J, with 13 bases between the two ends. The CDR3 DNA reads TGTGCCAGCACCCCCGAGGGAGGTCAGCCCCAGCATTTT. Its translation: CASTPEGGQPQHF.

This clonotype was recorded many times. The rearrangement uses TRBV7-8 and TRBJ2-1; perhaps D is TRBD1 or TRBD2 (5 bases each). Trimming shortened V by 5 bases and J by 4 bases, and 18 bases separated the two germline ends. Germline values: CDR1 SGHVS, CDR2 FQNEAQ. The length of the CDR3 is 16 residues. This CDR3 reads CASSTSGTFLYNEQFF. DNA for the CDR3: TGTGCCAGCAGCACTTCCGGGACCTTCCTTTACAATGAGCAGTTCTTC.

In its sample, this clonotype was seen many times. The genes are TRBV19 and TRBJ1-1; D unresolved. The CDR3 has 13 residues. CDR1 is LNHDA and CDR2 is SQIVND in the germline V gene (reference sequence). Trimming shortened V by 3 bases and J by 1 base, and 6 bases separated the two germline ends. In DNA, the CDR3 is TGTGCCAGTAGTATGCGGGAGAACACTGAAGCTTTCTTT. Its translation: CASSMRENTEAFF.

About this clonotype itself: Possible read error: a much larger clone is one base away. This rearrangement joins TRBV5-1 to TRBJ1-2, with D hard to call. Germline CDR1 SGHRS, CDR2 YFSETQ. V lost 1 base, J lost 3 bases, and 13 bases lay in between. CDR3 length: 15 amino acids. The CDR3 DNA reads TGCGCCAGCAGCTTGACATCAGCGGGCTACTATGGCTACACCTTC. Encoded protein: CASSLTSAGYYGYTF.

This clonotype was seen many times. The chain carries TRBV29-1 and TRBJ1-1; D possibly corresponds to TRBD1 (6 bases). The CDR3 runs 13 residues. Between the trimmed V and J ends, which lost 7 bases and 4 bases, there was a span of 16 bases. Germline loops: CDR1 SQVTM, CDR2 ANQGSEA. Here the CDR3 reads CSAEKGHGTEAFF. As DNA, the CDR3 is TGCAGCGCCGAGAAGGGACACGGCACTGAAGCTTTCTTT.

This chain links TRBV7-2 with TRBJ2-7; weak D call: TRBD2 (6 bases). The CDR3 spans 15 residues. The germline V gene has CDR1 SGHTA and CDR2 FQGNSA. Trimming removed 5 bases from V and 7 bases from J, with 21 bases in between. CDR3 DNA: TGTGCCAGCAGCCCCACCCTAGCGACTCCACGGGAGCAGTACTTC. Translating it yields CASSPTLATPREQYF.

This clonotype was picked up many times. This rearrangement joins TRBV4-1 to TRBJ1-5; no definite D call. CDR1 is MGHRA and CDR2 is YSYEKL in the germline V gene. Trimming shortened V by 0 bases and J by 2 bases, and 11 bases separated the two germline ends. The CDR3 length is 16 residues. The CDR3 DNA is TGCGCCAGCAGCCAAGATGGCGGGATTGGCAATCAGCCCCAGCATTTT. It yields the protein CASSQDGGIGNQPQHF.

In this sample, this clonotype turned up many times. J is TRBJ1-2 and V is TRBV12-3 or TRBV12-4, with 8 bases aligning to TRBD1. J was trimmed by 4 bases and V by 6 bases; bases with no gene match: 10. This CDR3 spans 15 amino acids. The CDR3 loop reads CASRLTGAGSYGYTF. Here the CDR3 DNA reads TGTGCCAGCAGACTGACAGGGGCCGGTTCCTATGGCTACACCTTC.

This chain connects TRBV7-2 to TRBJ1-1; possible D gene TRBD1, 6 bases. From germline, CDR1 is SGHTA and CDR2 FQGNSA. V dropped 7 bases and J dropped 11 bases, with 14 bases sitting between them. This CDR3 has 11 residues. This CDR3 reads CASKQGLLAFF. The CDR3 nucleotides are TGTGCCAGCAAACAGGGTCTCCTCGCTTTCTTT.